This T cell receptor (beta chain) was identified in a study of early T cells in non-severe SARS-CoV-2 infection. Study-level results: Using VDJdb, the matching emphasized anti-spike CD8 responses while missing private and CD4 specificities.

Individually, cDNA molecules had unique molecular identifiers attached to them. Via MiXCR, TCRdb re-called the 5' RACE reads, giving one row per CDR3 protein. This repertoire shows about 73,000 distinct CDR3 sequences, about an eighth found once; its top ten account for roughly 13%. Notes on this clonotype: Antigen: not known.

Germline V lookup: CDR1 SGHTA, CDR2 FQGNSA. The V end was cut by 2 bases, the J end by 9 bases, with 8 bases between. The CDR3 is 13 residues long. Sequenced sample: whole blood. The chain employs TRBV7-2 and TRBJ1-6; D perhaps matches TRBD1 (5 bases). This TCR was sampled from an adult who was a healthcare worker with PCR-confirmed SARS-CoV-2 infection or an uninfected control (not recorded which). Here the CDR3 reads CASSLRGASPLHF. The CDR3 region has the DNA TGTGCCAGCAGCTTAAGAGGGGCTTCACCCCTCCACTTT.